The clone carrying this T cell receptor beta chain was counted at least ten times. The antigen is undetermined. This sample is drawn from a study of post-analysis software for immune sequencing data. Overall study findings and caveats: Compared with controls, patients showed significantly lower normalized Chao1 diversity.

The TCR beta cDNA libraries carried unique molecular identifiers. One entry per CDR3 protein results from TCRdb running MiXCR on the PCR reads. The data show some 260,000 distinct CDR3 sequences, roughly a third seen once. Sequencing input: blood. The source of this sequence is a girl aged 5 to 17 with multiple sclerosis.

CDR3 in amino acids: CASRTGLQETQYF. The DNA for the CDR3 is TGTGCCAGTCGGACCGGGCTCCAAGAGACCCAGTACTTC. V and J are TRBV25-1 and TRBJ2-5; D is uncertain. The length of the CDR3 is 13 residues. CDR1 and CDR2 from the germline V gene are MGHDK and SYGVNS. The V and J ends lost 9 bases and 1 base respectively, with 12 bases between them.